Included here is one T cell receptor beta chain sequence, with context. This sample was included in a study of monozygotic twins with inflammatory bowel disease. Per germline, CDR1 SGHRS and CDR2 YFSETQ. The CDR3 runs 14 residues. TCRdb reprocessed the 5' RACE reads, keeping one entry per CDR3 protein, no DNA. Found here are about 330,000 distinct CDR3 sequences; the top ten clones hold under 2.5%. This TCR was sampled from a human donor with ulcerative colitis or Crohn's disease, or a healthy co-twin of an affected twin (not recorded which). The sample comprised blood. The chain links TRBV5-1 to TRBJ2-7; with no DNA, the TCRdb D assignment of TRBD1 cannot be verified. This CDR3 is CASRQRVSIDEQYF.